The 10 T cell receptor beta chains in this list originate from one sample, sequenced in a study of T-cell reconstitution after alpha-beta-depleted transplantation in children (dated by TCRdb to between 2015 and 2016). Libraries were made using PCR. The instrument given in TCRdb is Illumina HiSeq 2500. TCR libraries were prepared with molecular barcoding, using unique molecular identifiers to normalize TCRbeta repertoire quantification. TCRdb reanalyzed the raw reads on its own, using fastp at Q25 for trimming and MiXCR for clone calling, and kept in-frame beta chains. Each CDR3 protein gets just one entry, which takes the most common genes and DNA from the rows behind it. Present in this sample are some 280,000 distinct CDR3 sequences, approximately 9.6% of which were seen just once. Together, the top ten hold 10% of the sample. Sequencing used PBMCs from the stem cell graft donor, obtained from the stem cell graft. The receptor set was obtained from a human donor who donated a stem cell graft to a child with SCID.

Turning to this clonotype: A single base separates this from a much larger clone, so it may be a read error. CDR3 in DNA: TGTGCCGCCAGTGACTACAATGAGCAGTTCTTC. It codes for CAASDYNEQFF. The rearrangement uses TRBV24-1 and TRBJ2-1; the D is unclear. The V gene's germline CDR1 is KGHDR and CDR2 SFDVKD. This CDR3 contains 11 residues.

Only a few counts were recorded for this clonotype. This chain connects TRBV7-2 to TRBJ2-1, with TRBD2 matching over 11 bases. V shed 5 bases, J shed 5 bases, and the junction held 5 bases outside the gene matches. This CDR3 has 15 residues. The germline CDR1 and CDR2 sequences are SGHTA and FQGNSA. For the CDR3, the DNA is TGTGCCAGCAGCCGTAGCGGGGGGGCTCACAATGAGCAGTTCTTC. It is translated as CASSRSGGAHNEQFF.

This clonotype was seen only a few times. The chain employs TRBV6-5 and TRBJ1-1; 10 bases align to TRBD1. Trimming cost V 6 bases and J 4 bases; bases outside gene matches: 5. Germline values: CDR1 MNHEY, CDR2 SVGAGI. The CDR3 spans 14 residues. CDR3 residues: CASRTGTGVTEAFF. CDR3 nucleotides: TGTGCCAGCAGGACCGGGACAGGGGTCACTGAAGCTTTCTTT.

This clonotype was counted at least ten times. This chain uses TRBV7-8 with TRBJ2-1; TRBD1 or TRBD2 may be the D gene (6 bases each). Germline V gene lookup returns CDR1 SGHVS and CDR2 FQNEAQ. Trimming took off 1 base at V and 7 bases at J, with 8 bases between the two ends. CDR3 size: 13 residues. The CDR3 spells CASSLVGGNEQFF. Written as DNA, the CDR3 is TGTGCCAGCAGCTTAGTAGGGGGGAATGAGCAGTTCTTC.

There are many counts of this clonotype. Written as DNA, the CDR3 is TGTGCCATCAGCGATCGGACTAGCGTGGAGTCCTACAATGAGCAGTTCTTC. It codes for CAISDRTSVESYNEQFF. The chain has TRBV10-3 and TRBJ2-1; 9 nucleotides match TRBD2. The germline CDR1 and CDR2 sequences are ENHRY and SYGVKD. The CDR3 has 17 amino acids. The V and J ends lost 6 bases and 1 base, in that order; junction bases with no gene match: 10.

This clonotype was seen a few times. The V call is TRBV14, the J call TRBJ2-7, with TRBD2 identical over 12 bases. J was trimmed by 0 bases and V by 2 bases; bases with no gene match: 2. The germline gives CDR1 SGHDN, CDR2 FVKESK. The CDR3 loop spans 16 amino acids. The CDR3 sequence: CASSQRTSGASYEQYF. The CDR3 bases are TGTGCCAGCAGCCAAAGGACTAGCGGGGCCTCCTACGAGCAGTACTTC. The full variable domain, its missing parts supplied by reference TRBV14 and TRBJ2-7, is EAGVTQFPSHSVIEKGQTVTLRCDPISGHDNLYWYRRVMGKEIKFLLHFVKESKQDESGMPNNRFLAERTGGTYSTLKVQPAELEDSGVYFCASSQRTSGASYEQYFGPGTRLTVT.

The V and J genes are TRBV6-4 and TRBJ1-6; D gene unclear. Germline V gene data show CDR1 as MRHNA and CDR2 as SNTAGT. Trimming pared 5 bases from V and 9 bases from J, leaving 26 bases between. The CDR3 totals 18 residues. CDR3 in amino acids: CASSPYSTAPEMGSPLHF. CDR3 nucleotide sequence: TGTGCCAGCAGTCCCTATTCTACAGCTCCGGAAATGGGTTCACCCCTCCACTTT.

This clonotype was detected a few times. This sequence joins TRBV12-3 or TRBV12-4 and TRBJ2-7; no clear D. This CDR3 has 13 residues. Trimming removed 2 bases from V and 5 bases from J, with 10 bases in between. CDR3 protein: CASSLNKFNEQYF. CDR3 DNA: TGTGCCAGCAGTTTAAATAAGTTTAACGAGCAGTACTTC.

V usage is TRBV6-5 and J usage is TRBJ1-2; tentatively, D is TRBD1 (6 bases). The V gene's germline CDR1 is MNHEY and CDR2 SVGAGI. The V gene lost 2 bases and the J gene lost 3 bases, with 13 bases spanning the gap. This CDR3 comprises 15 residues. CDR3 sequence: CASSYGTPVYYGYTF. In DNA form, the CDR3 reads TGTGCCAGCAGTTACGGGACACCGGTCTACTATGGCTACACCTTC.

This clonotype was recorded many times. The CDR3 spells CAISVSTDTQYF. The CDR3 bases are TGTGCCATCAGTGTAAGCACAGATACGCAGTATTTT. The chain joins TRBV10-3 to TRBJ2-3; D gene unclear. Germline V gives CDR1 ENHRY, CDR2 SYGVKD. V lost 4 bases to trimming and J lost 0 bases, with 2 bases between them. The CDR3 runs 12 residues.